The 8 T cell receptor beta chains below come from one sample, sequenced in a study of identical twins. Via MiXCR, TCRdb re-called the 5' RACE reads, giving one row per CDR3 protein. The data show about 1.7 million distinct CDR3 sequences, around a third seen once. Input material: cord blood. The receptors stem from a newborn girl in good health.

As to this clonotype: This CDR3 is missing its conserved last phenylalanine or tryptophan, likely due to a read error. As DNA, the CDR3 is TGTGCCAGCAGGACGGGACAGGGGGCGGATGGCTACACCATC. Encoded protein: CASRTGQGADGYTI. The chain recombines TRBV12-3 or TRBV12-4 with TRBJ1-2, with 12 bases identical to TRBD1. The V segment lost 6 bases and the J segment 6 bases; nucleotides outside the gene matches: 5. The CDR3 is 14 amino acids.

The V gene is TRBV30, the J gene TRBJ2-7; unclear D gene. Germline V lookup: CDR1 GTSNPN, CDR2 SVGIG (reference sequence). The length of the CDR3 is 11 residues. The V end was cut by 0 bases, the J end by 4 bases, with 4 bases between. Written as DNA, the CDR3 is TGTGCCTGGAGTGTGTCTTACGAGCAGTACTTC. Amino acids: CAWSVSYEQYF.

The gene calls are TRBV19 and TRBJ2-2, with TRBD2 identical over 7 bases. Germline CDR1 and CDR2: LNHDA and SQIVND (reference sequence). The CDR3 extends over 16 amino acids. Trimming removed 6 bases from V and 6 bases from J; junction bases left unmatched: 13. For the CDR3, the DNA is TGTGCCAGTAGCATCCATGGACTAGGGTATTCCGGGGAGCTGTTTTTT. It yields the protein CASSIHGLGYSGELFF. The variable domain in full, with the rest retrieved from reference TRBV19 and TRBJ2-2, is DGGITQSPKYLFRKEGQNVTLSCEQNLNHDAMYWYRQDPGQGLRLIYYSQIVNDFQKGDIAEGYSVSREKKESFPLTVTSAQKNPTAFYLCASSIHGLGYSGELFFGEGSRLTVL.

V and J are TRBV2 and TRBJ2-3; D unresolved. The length of the CDR3 is 12 residues. V was clipped by 2 bases and J by 7 bases, with 7 bases between them. The germline CDR1 and CDR2 sequences are SNHLY and FYNNEI. The CDR3 spells CASSEWGNTQYF. DNA for the CDR3: TGTGCCAGCAGTGAATGGGGAAATACGCAGTATTTT.

A few counts support this clonotype. CDR3 protein: CASSDPTGTGYEQYF. The CDR3, as DNA: TGTGCCAGCAGTGACCCTACCGGGACAGGTTACGAGCAGTACTTC. This chain joins TRBV6-4 and TRBJ2-7; TRBD1 matches 8 bases. Germline V gene lookup returns CDR1 MRHNA and CDR2 SNTAGT. The CDR3 runs to 15 residues. The trim removed 2 bases at V and 4 bases at J, leaving 7 bases unmatched.

This clonotype was counted between two and nine times. The CDR3 spells CASSAVQPQHF. The CDR3 DNA reads as TGTGCCAGCAGTGCAGTACAGCCCCAGCATTTT. This chain connects TRBV6-1 to TRBJ1-5; D remains unclear. This CDR3 spans 11 amino acids. Trimming removed 4 bases at V and 7 bases at J, with 5 bases between. The V gene's germline CDR1 is MNHNS and CDR2 SASEGT.

This chain connects TRBV4-1 to TRBJ1-2, with D unresolved. The V and J ends lost 0 bases and 4 bases respectively, with 12 bases between them. The CDR3 has 15 residues. In germline, CDR1 is MGHRA, CDR2 YSYEKL. Here the CDR3 DNA reads TGCGCCAGCAGCCAAGACCCAACTAGACCCTATGGCTACACCTTC. Encoded protein: CASSQDPTRPYGYTF.

In this sample, this clonotype turned up many times. The CDR3 here is CSVGTQETQYF. In DNA form, the CDR3 reads TGCAGCGTTGGGACACAAGAGACCCAGTACTTC. The V and J genes are TRBV29-1 and TRBJ2-5, with a possible D match to TRBD1 (5 bases). CDR1 and CDR2 from the germline V gene are SQVTM and ANQGSEA. The V end lost 4 bases, the J end lost 2 bases, and 5 bases lay between the germline ends. The CDR3 runs to 11 residues.